The next 5 T cell receptor beta chains were all read from a single sample in a study of shared clonotypes between healthy human individuals. Profiling relied on immunoSEQ multiplex PCR, and the TCRdb table lists in-frame clones only, not all of them. The data contain over 2 million clones, around 96% of them singletons. Terminally differentiated effector memory CD45RA+ cells were left out of the naive CD8 fraction, which was CD45RO-negative and positively selected for CCR7. Sequences were obtained from naive CD8+ T cells sorted from blood. Receptor source: a man aged 18 to 29 in good health.

The chain uses TRBV7-2 and TRBJ2-7; D uncertain. The CDR3 totals 13 residues. CDR1 is SGHTA and CDR2 is FQGNSA in the germline V gene. The V gene lost 5 bases and the J gene lost 3 bases, with 11 bases spanning the gap. The DNA of the CDR3 is TGTGCCAGCAGCCACGACCTGGTCTACGAGCAGTACTTC. This sequence encodes CASSHDLVYEQYF. Based on the CDR3 plus reference TRBV7-2 and TRBJ2-7, the full variable domain is GAGVSQSPSNKVTEKGKDVELRCDPISGHTALYWYRQSLGQGLEFLIYFQGNSAPDKSGLPSDRFSAERTGGSVSTLTIQRTQQEDSAVYLCASSHDLVYEQYFGPGTRLTVT.

A single count supports this clone. This sequence joins TRBV2 and TRBJ2-2; 7 positions agree with TRBD2. This CDR3 region has 18 residues. Trimming at V came to 4 bases and at J to 0 bases, leaving 11 bases not matched to a gene. In germline, CDR1 is SNHLY, CDR2 FYNNEI. As DNA, the CDR3 is TGTGCCAGCAGTGGAGTGGGGCTAGCGGAGACGAACACCGGGGAGCTGTTTTTT. This translates into CASSGVGLAETNTGELFF.

V usage is TRBV6-5 and J usage is TRBJ2-7, with a weak D call TRBD2 (5 bases). The CDR3 is made up of 13 amino acids. Germline V lookup: CDR1 MNHEY, CDR2 SVGAGI. V lost 2 bases and J 6 bases, leaving 11 bases between the germline ends. CDR3 residues: CASSYEGLSEQYF. The CDR3 nucleotides are TGTGCCAGCAGTTACGAGGGCCTCTCCGAGCAGTACTTC.

A remark on this clone: Other DNA sequences in the same sample also yield this CDR3. This sequence joins TRBV27 and TRBJ1-6; D perhaps matches TRBD1 (6 bases). CDR1 and CDR2 from the germline V gene are MNHEY and SMNVEV (reference sequence). Trimming stripped 2 bases from V and 4 bases from J, with 9 bases between. There are 15 residues in the CDR3. Here the CDR3 reads CASSLGGAYNSPLHF. The CDR3 DNA sequence: TGTGCCAGCAGTTTAGGGGGCGCGTATAATTCACCCCTCCACTTT.

V is TRBV6-5 and J is TRBJ2-4; possible D gene TRBD1, 5 bases. The germline V and J ends were trimmed by 0 bases and 3 bases, with 12 bases remaining between them. CDR3 size: 16 residues. In germline, CDR1 is MNHEY, CDR2 SVGAGI. Here the CDR3 reads CASSYSGRLVKNIQYF. In DNA, the CDR3 is TGTGCCAGCAGTTACTCGGGGCGGCTAGTCAAAAACATTCAGTACTTC.